The 20 T cell receptor beta chains below were found in one sample sequenced in a study of shared T cell receptors in the human thymus (dated by TCRdb to about 2021). Libraries were constructed by the immunoSEQ multiplex PCR assay. Imported from immuneACCESS, the table was reduced by TCRdb to in-frame sequences with V and J called. These copies leave out some clones; in studies compared against another copy, an unresolved V gene accounts for under half, and the cause of the remainder is not known. For this sample there are some 640,000 clones; about 90% appear just once. In total, the top ten clones hold about 0.0094% of the sample. This sample was shared with a second study, whose subject was human thymus T cells.

Input material: thymocytes. Receptors were obtained from a boy in the first two years of life with a congenital heart defect. Donor details come from another sample of the same person, matched by shared clones.

The genes are TRBV30 and TRBJ2-1; D is ambiguous. The V end lost 8 bases, the J end lost 8 bases, and 10 bases lay between the germline ends. CDR3 size: 10 residues. CDR1 and CDR2 (germline): GTSNPN, SVGIG (reference sequence). CDR3 nucleotide sequence: TGTGCCCACCAGGTGGATGAGCAGTTCTTC. It encodes CAHQVDEQFF.

The rearrangement joins TRBV4-3 to TRBJ2-2; TRBD2 agrees at 14 bases. Germline V CDR1 and CDR2: LGHNA, YSLEER. The junction had 4 bases not matched to a gene; V was cut back by 3 bases and J by 7 bases. This CDR3 is built from 16 residues. CDR3: CASSQGLAGASGELFF. The DNA for the CDR3 is TGCGCCAGCAGCCAGGGACTAGCGGGAGCGAGCGGGGAGCTGTTTTTT.

This clone showed up just once. This rearrangement joins TRBV9 to TRBJ1-3; 10 positions agree with TRBD1. J gave up 2 bases and V 0 bases, and 5 bases lay outside the gene matches. The V gene's germline CDR1 is SGDLS and CDR2 YYNGEE. This CDR3 has 17 residues. The CDR3 coding sequence is TGTGCCAGCAGCGTAGAGGGACAGGGGCTACCTGGAAACACCATATATTTT. Translated, it gives CASSVEGQGLPGNTIYF.

This chain uses TRBV30 with TRBJ2-1; possible D gene TRBD2, 5 bases. CDR1 and CDR2 (germline): GTSNPN, SVGIG (reference sequence). V shed 0 bases and J shed 2 bases, with 17 bases lying between them. This CDR3 comprises 17 residues. CDR3 region: CAWSVGLTGMPYNEQFF. In nucleotides, the CDR3 is TGTGCCTGGAGTGTAGGTCTCACCGGGATGCCCTACAATGAGCAGTTCTTC.

V and J are TRBV19 and TRBJ2-7; D is perhaps TRBD2 (5 bases). Trimming took off 2 bases at V and 3 bases at J, with 14 bases between the two ends. Looked up from germline, CDR1 is LNHDA and CDR2 is SQIVND (reference sequence). This CDR3 comprises 15 residues. CDR3 sequence: CASSIPGRGHYEQYF. CDR3 bases: TGTGCCAGTAGTATACCTGGCAGAGGGCACTACGAGCAGTACTTC.

This sequence joins TRBV14 and TRBJ1-2; a weak D match, TRBD1 (5 bases). This CDR3 is 17 amino acids long. CDR1 and CDR2 (germline): SGHDN, FVKESK. Between the trimmed V and J ends, which lost 5 bases and 4 bases, there was a span of 23 bases. The DNA of the CDR3 is TGTGCCAGCAGCACGGGCCCCCCCCTTGGGGGAGGCTATGGCTACACCTTC. Its protein product is CASSTGPPLGGGYGYTF.

This rearrangement joins TRBV19 to TRBJ2-7; D is ambiguous. Per germline, CDR1 LNHDA and CDR2 SQIVND (reference sequence). CDR3 length equals 13 residues. V gave up 4 bases and J gave up 3 bases, with 10 bases separating them. CDR3 in amino acids: CASSTGLSYEQYF. Here the CDR3 DNA reads TGTGCCAGTAGTACGGGTCTGAGCTACGAGCAGTACTTC.

The chain couples TRBV4-1 to TRBJ2-1; D perhaps matches TRBD1 (5 bases). V was shortened by 0 bases and J by 2 bases, with 14 bases between the two germline ends. This CDR3 is built from 17 residues. CDR1 MGHRA and CDR2 YSYEKL come from the germline V gene. CDR3 sequence: CASSQELGRATYNEQFF. The DNA of the CDR3 is TGCGCCAGCAGCCAAGAATTGGGGCGAGCCACCTACAATGAGCAGTTCTTC.

The rearrangement uses TRBV7-6 and TRBJ2-3; 8 bases are a match to TRBD2. V shed 5 bases, J shed 0 bases, and the junction held 10 bases outside the gene matches. The CDR3 has 17 residues. Germline V gene data show CDR1 as SGHVS and CDR2 as FNYEAQ. In DNA, the CDR3 is TGTGCCAGCAGCCCCGGGACTAGGATTTATAGCACAGATACGCAGTATTTT. Translating gives CASSPGTRIYSTDTQYF.

This chain connects TRBV27 to TRBJ1-6; 7 bases map to TRBD1. The CDR3 contains 14 residues. Germline trimming cut 5 bases from V and 10 bases from J; bases unmatched to any gene: 8. Germline V gene data show CDR1 as MNHEY and CDR2 as SMNVEV (reference sequence). The CDR3: CASSATGIRSPLHF. The CDR3 DNA sequence: TGTGCCAGCAGTGCGACAGGGATCAGGTCACCCCTCCACTTT.

A single count supports this clone. The V gene is TRBV27, the J gene TRBJ2-5, with D perhaps TRBD1 (6 bases). The assigned J gene may be wrong: the sequence end matches TRBJ2-7 better. The germline V gene encodes CDR1 MNHEY and CDR2 SMNVEV (reference sequence). The CDR3 sequence is 16 residues long. The CDR3 bases are TGTGCCATCCGCGCACCTAACTCGACAGGAGCCTACGAGCAGTACTTC. Protein: CAIRAPNSTGAYEQYF.

Written as DNA, the CDR3 is TGTGCCAGCAGTTACTCGACTAGCGGGAGAAACAATGAGCAGTTCTTC. Its protein product is CASSYSTSGRNNEQFF. This rearrangement joins TRBV6-5 to TRBJ2-1, with 12 bases that match TRBD2. The CDR3 loop spans 16 amino acids. Germline assignment: CDR1 MNHEY and CDR2 SVGAGI. The V and J ends lost 0 bases and 5 bases, in that order; junction bases with no gene match: 2.

This clone is a singleton in its sample. The CDR3: CASRSTGTSFHEQFF. The CDR3 DNA is TGTGCCAGCAGATCTACCGGGACTAGCTTTCATGAGCAGTTCTTC. V is TRBV28 and J is TRBJ2-1, with 9 nucleotides matching TRBD2. This CDR3 is built from 15 residues. Germline CDR1 is MDHEN and CDR2 is SYDVKM. The V and J ends lost 6 bases and 8 bases, in that order; junction bases with no gene match: 11.

This clone was observed a single time. The CDR3 reads CASSSPGTSVGELFF. The DNA of the CDR3 is TGTGCCAGCAGCTCCCCCGGGACTAGTGTCGGGGAGCTGTTTTTT. The J gene is TRBJ2-2, the V gene TRBV7-6, with 8 bases aligning to TRBD2. The CDR3 is 15 amino acids. Losses at the gene ends were 4 bases for V and 7 bases for J; bases not matched to a gene: 8. Germline V gives CDR1 SGHVS, CDR2 FNYEAQ. The full variable domain, completed using reference TRBV7-6 and TRBJ2-2, is GAGVSQSPRYKVTKRGQDVALRCDPISGHVSLYWYRQALGQGPEFLTYFNYEAQQDKSGLPNDRFSAERPEGSISTLTIQRTEQRDSAMYRCASSSPGTSVGELFFGEGSRLTVL.

The chain combines TRBV25-1 with TRBJ1-2; no clear D gene. This CDR3 is 13 amino acids long. Germline V gene data show CDR1 as MGHDK and CDR2 as SYGVNS. Trimming took 4 bases from V and 8 from J, leaving 14 bases between them. The CDR3 here is CASSGKMARGYTF. The CDR3 nucleotides read TGTGCCAGCAGTGGGAAGATGGCTAGGGGCTACACCTTC.

V is TRBV10-2 and J is TRBJ1-1, with D maybe TRBD1 (6 bases). The germline gives CDR1 WSHSY, CDR2 SAAADI. The CDR3 is 15 amino acids. The V gene lost 3 bases and the J gene lost 0 bases, with 11 bases spanning the gap. In nucleotides, the CDR3 is TGCGCCAGCAGTGAAAAAGGACAGCTGAACACTGAAGCTTTCTTT. It specifies CASSEKGQLNTEAFF.

As DNA, the CDR3 is TGTGCCAGTGGTCAAGGGGGCAAGTTAGAGACCCAGTACTTC. This sequence encodes CASGQGGKLETQYF. The rearrangement joins TRBV6-1 to TRBJ2-5; 7 bases are shared with TRBD1. The junction had 11 bases not matched to a gene; V was cut back by 9 bases and J by 4 bases. Germline loops: CDR1 MNHNS, CDR2 SASEGT. The CDR3 runs to 14 residues.

This clone appeared a few times. The V call is TRBV30, the J call TRBJ1-1, with D maybe TRBD1 (5 bases). CDR1 and CDR2 (germline): GTSNPN, SVGIG (reference sequence). The CDR3 contains 16 residues. V was cut by 2 bases and J by 4 bases, with 20 bases left in between. In DNA form, the CDR3 reads TGTGCCTGGAGTTTAACACAGGTTATTGGGGCCACTGAAGCTTTCTTT. This encodes CAWSLTQVIGATEAFF.

The rearrangement uses TRBV11-2 and TRBJ1-1; TRBD1 matches at 8 bases. This CDR3 region has 15 residues. Unmatched junction bases numbered 5, after V lost 0 bases and J lost 5 bases. Per germline, CDR1 SGHAT and CDR2 FQNNGV. DNA of the CDR3: TGTGCCAGCAGCTTAGATTGGACAGGGAGTACTGAAGCTTTCTTT. Protein product: CASSLDWTGSTEAFF.

The chain couples TRBV7-2 to TRBJ1-3; 7 bases agree with TRBD1. V trimming: 3 bases; J trimming: 3 bases; junction bases outside the gene matches: 5. Germline CDR1 reads SGHTA; CDR2 reads FQGNSA. The CDR3 is 15 residues long. The CDR3 loop reads CASSFPRGIGNTIYF. CDR3 coding DNA: TGTGCCAGCAGCTTTCCCAGGGGGATTGGAAACACCATATATTTT.